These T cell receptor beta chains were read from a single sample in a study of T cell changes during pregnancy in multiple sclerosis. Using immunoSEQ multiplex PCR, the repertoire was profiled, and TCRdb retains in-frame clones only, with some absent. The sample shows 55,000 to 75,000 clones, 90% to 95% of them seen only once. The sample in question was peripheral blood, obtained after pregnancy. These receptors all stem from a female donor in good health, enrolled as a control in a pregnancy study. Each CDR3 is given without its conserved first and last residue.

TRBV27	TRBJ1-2	ASSGQGISGYT
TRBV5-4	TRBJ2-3	ASSLATVSADTQY
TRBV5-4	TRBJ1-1	ASLPARAGATEAF
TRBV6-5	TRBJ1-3	ASSPGISSGNTIY
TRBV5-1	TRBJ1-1	ASSFNRSPNTEAF
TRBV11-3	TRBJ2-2	ATTPGSTGELF
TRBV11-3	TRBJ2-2	ASTYVWGGLNTGELF
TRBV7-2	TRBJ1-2	ASSWDRVYGYT
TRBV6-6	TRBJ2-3	ASSYEAGSTDTQY
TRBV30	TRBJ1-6	AWGQGASSNSPLH
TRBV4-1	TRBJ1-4	ASSQFENEKLF
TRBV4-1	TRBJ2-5	ASSLGQGTFQETQY
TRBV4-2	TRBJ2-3	ASSQESGYDPTDTQY
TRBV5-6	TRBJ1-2	ASSFQGSYGYT
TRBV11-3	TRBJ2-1	ASSPSGDSYNEQF